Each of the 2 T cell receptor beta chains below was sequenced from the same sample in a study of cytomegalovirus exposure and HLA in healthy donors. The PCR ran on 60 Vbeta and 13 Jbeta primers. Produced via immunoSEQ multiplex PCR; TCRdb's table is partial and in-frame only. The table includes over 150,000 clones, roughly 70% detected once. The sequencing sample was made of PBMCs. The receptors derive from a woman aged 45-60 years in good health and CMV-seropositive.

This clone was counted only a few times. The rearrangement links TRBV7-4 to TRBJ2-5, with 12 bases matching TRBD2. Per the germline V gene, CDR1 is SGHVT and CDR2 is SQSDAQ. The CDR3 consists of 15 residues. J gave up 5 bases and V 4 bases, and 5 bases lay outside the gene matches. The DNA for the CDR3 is TGTGCCAGCAGCTCTAGCGGGGGGGCCGGGGAGACCCAGTACTTC. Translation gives CASSSSGGAGETQYF.

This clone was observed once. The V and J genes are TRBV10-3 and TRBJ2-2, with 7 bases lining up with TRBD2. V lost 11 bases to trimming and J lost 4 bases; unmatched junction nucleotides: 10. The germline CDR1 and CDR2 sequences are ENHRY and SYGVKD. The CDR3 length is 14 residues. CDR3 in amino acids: CASKSGEGTGELFF. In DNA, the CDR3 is TGTGCCTCAAAGTCGGGGGAGGGCACCGGGGAGCTGTTTTTT.